This T cell receptor beta chain appears in the sequencing data of a study of T cells in Graves' hyperthyroidism and ophthalmopathy. Study results and limitations: Most expanded thyroid clonotypes above 0.001 recurred in blood.

Stable Graves' hyperthyroidism denoted no ophthalmopathy progression over 18 months. 10 ml fresh peripheral blood yielded the PBMCs. Concerning this clonotype: Its antigen is currently unknown.

The investigators amplified TCR beta CDR3 regions from RNA transcripts. A set of HTBI primers served as the primers for a first-round RT-PCR of the TCR CDR3. A single record per CDR3 protein comes from TCRdb applying MiXCR to the multiplex PCR reads. The sample contains fewer than 550,000 distinct CDR3 sequences, 15% to 18% of which appear only once. V was trimmed by 3 bases and J by 2 bases, leaving 12 bases between them. CDR3 length equals 15 residues. CDR1 is LNHDA, CDR2 SQIVND, per germline (reference sequence). The clonotype was recovered from a woman aged 18-29 years with Graves' hyperthyroidism. V is TRBV19 and J is TRBJ2-3; D ambiguous. The sample was blood. This chain's CDR3 is CASSIRTPNTDTQYF. CDR3 sequence (DNA): TGTGCCAGTAGTATCCGGACGCCAAACACAGATACGCAGTATTTT.